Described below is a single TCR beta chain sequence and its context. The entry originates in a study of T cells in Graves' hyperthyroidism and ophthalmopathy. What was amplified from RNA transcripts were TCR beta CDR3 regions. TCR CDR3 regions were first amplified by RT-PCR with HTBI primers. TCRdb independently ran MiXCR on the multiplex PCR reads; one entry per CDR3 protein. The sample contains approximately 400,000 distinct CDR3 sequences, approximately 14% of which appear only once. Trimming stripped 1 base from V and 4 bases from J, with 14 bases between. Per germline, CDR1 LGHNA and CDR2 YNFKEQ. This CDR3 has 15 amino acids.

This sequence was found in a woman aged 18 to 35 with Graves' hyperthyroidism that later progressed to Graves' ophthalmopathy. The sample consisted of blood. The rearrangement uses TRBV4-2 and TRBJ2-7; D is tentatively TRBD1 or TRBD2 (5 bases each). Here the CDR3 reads CASSQGGAGLYEQYF. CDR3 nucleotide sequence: TGTGCCAGCAGCCAAGGTGGGGCGGGCCTTTACGAGCAGTACTTC.